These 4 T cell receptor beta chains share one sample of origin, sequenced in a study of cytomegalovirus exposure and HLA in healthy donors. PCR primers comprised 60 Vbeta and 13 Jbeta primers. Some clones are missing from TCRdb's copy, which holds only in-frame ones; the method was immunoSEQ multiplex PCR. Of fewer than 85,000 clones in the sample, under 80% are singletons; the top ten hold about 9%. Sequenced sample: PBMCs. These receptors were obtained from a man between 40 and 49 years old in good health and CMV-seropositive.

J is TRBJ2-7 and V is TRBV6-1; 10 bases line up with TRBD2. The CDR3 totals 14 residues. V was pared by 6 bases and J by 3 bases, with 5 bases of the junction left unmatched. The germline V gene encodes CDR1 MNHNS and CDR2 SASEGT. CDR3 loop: CASRTGLANYEQYF. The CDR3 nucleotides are TGTGCCAGCAGGACGGGACTAGCGAACTACGAGCAGTACTTC.

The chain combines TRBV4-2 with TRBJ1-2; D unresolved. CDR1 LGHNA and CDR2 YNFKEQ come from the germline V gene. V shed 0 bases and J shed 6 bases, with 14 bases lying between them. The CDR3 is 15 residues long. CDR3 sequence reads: CASSQEAGGIDGYTF. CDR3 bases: TGTGCCAGCAGCCAAGAGGCCGGAGGAATCGATGGCTACACCTTC.

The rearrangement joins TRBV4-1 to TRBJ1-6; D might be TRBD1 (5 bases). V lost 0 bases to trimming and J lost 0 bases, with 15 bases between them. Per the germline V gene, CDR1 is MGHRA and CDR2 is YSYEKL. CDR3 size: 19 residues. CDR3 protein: CASSQDVRRGSSYNSPLHF. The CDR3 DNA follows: TGCGCCAGCAGCCAAGATGTGAGGCGGGGGAGCTCCTATAATTCACCCCTCCACTTT.

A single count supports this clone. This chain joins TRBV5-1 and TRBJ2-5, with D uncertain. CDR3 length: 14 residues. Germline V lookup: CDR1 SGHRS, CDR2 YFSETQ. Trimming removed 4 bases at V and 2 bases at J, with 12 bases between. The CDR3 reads CASSRQSEQETQYF. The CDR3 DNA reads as TGCGCCAGCAGCCGGCAGAGCGAGCAAGAGACCCAGTACTTC.